The rows below give T cell receptor beta chains drawn from one sample of a study of shared clonotypes between healthy human individuals. Produced via immunoSEQ multiplex PCR; TCRdb's table is partial and in-frame only. Of approximately 2,300,000 clones detected, 92% appear once; the ten largest clones hold 0.3% to 0.4%. Sequenced material: naive CD4+ T cells from PBMCs. The receptors were sampled from a man between 18 and 35 years old in good health. Some clones in this sample may be carry-over from other donors' samples. Each CDR3 is given with its conserved first and last residue. D genes are given only for firm matches. Clone size is not always given. Where it is, it says once, few, many or a class for expanded clones.

cdr3_aa cdr3_nt j_call v_call d_call clone_size
CASDRSAGDYEQYF TGTGCCAGCGATCGGTCAGCGGGGGACTACGAGCAGTACTTC TRBJ2-7 TRBV21-1 NA NA
CASSFNGREQFF TGTGCCAGCAGCTTTAACGGGCGAGAGCAGTTCTTC TRBJ2-1 TRBV11-3 NA once
CASSSGGTGNTIYF TGTGCCAGCAGTTCGGGGGGAACTGGAAACACCATATATTTT TRBJ1-3 TRBV28 NA NA
CASSFGTGSSYEQYF TGTGCCAGCAGTTTCGGGACAGGGAGCTCCTACGAGCAGTACTTC TRBJ2-7 TRBV27 TRBD1 NA
CASSLRGTSNTGELFF TGTGCCAGCAGCCTCAGAGGGACTAGCAACACCGGGGAGCTGTTTTTT TRBJ2-2 TRBV7-8 TRBD2 NA
CASSLALGFGLVSYNEQFF TGTGCCAGCAGCTTGGCCTTGGGATTTGGGCTTGTGTCCTACAATGAGCAGTTCTTC TRBJ2-1 TRBV5-5 NA once
CATSVGDTQYF TGTGCCACCAGCGTGGGGGATACGCAGTATTTT TRBJ2-3 TRBV15 NA NA
CASSTAERITSYEQYF TGTGCCAGCAGCACCGCGGAGCGCATAACCTCCTACGAGCAGTACTTC TRBJ2-7 TRBV5-4 NA NA
CSVLGAGTDTQYF TGCAGCGTTTTGGGAGCAGGCACAGATACGCAGTATTTT TRBJ2-3 TRBV29-1 NA NA
CSATRDNEQFF TGCAGTGCCACCCGCGACAATGAGCAGTTCTTC TRBJ2-1 TRBV20-1 NA NA
CASSPLQGNTGELFF TGTGCCAGCTCACCACTCCAGGGAAACACCGGGGAGCTGTTTTTT TRBJ2-2 TRBV18 NA NA
CASSTDKDTQYF TGTGCCAGCAGCACGGACAAAGATACGCAGTATTTT TRBJ2-3 TRBV9 NA NA
CASSPLGVASSSGNTIYF TGTGCCAGCAGCCCCCTGGGGGTTGCCAGTTCCTCTGGAAACACCATATATTTT TRBJ1-3 TRBV11-2 NA NA
CASSATSLAVTQYF TGTGCCAGCAGCGCCACTAGCTTGGCAGTTACGCAGTATTTT TRBJ2-3 TRBV9 NA NA
CASRAGTGTDTQYF TGTGCCAGCAGAGCCGGGACAGGCACAGATACGCAGTATTTT TRBJ2-3 TRBV9 TRBD1 NA
CASSIGPGEKLFF TGTGCCAGCAGCATAGGACCGGGCGAAAAACTGTTTTTT TRBJ1-4 TRBV7-3 NA NA
CASSYRPFQSPQHF TGTGCCAGCAGTTACCGACCCTTTCAATCGCCCCAGCATTTT TRBJ1-5 TRBV6-5 NA NA
CASSVRTAYEQYF TGTGCCAGCAGCGTACGGACGGCCTACGAGCAGTACTTC TRBJ2-7 TRBV9 NA NA
CASSFLGQKNTEAFF TGCGCCAGCAGCTTTCTGGGACAGAAGAACACTGAAGCTTTCTTT TRBJ1-1 TRBV5-1 TRBD1 NA
CASSQPDQPQHF TGTGCCAGTAGCCAGCCCGACCAGCCCCAGCATTTT TRBJ1-5 TRBV19 NA NA
CASTVKGRPANEQFF TGTGCCAGCACCGTGAAGGGACGTCCGGCCAATGAGCAGTTCTTC TRBJ2-1 TRBV5-5 NA NA
CASSEGPALYGYTF TGCGCCAGCAGTGAGGGGCCGGCGCTCTATGGCTACACCTTC TRBJ1-2 TRBV5-1 NA NA
CASSPGTSGDSYNEQFF TGTGCCAGCAGCCCCGGGACTAGCGGGGACTCCTACAATGAGCAGTTCTTC TRBJ2-1 TRBV7-3 TRBD2 NA
CALLNRDSTQETQYF TGTGCCCTCTTGAACCGTGACAGTACACAAGAGACCCAGTACTTC TRBJ2-5 TRBV5-4 NA NA
CASSIGREYEQYF TGTGCCAGTAGTATAGGACGGGAATACGAGCAGTACTTC TRBJ2-7 TRBV19 NA NA
CASSFQGNTGELFF TGTGCCAGCAGCTTCCAGGGGAATACCGGGGAGCTGTTTTTT TRBJ2-2 TRBV5-4 NA once
CASSKGQGYPDGYTF TGTGCCAGCAGTAAGGGACAGGGCTATCCAGACGGCTACACCTTC TRBJ1-2 TRBV6-5 TRBD1 once
CASSQVTVNTIYF TGCGCCAGCAGCCAAGTCACGGTCAACACCATATATTTT TRBJ1-3 TRBV4-1 NA NA
CASSSSLGAGGANVLTF TGTGCCAGCAGTTCCAGTCTAGGGGCAGGGGGGGCCAACGTCCTGACTTTC TRBJ2-6 TRBV28 NA NA
CASSLWAGNSNQPQHF TGTGCCAGCAGTTTATGGGCCGGGAATAGCAATCAGCCCCAGCATTTT TRBJ1-5 TRBV28 NA NA
CAITRDIYTEAFF TGTGCCATCACCAGGGACATCTACACTGAAGCTTTCTTT TRBJ1-1 TRBV10-3 NA NA
CASPVSVGARDNQPQHF TGTGCCAGCCCCGTTTCAGTCGGGGCGAGGGACAATCAGCCCCAGCATTTT TRBJ1-5 TRBV27 NA NA
CASSVSKRDGLNEQFF TGTGCCAGCAGCGTCAGTAAGAGGGACGGCCTCAATGAGCAGTTCTTC TRBJ2-1 TRBV9 NA NA